Listed below are T cell receptor beta chains from one sample, sequenced in a study of glioma-infiltrating T cells after dendritic cell vaccination. Assay used: immunoSEQ multiplex PCR; TCRdb lists only in-frame clones, some missing. The sample has over 65,000 clones; 85% are singletons. The material was blood, obtained after dendritic cell vaccination. All receptors come from a human donor with glioblastoma. Each CDR3 is given with its conserved first and last residue. A D gene is named only where the DNA matches it firmly. Some rows mark clone size as missing; the rest say once, few, many or name a class of expanded clone.

CDR3nt	CDR3aa	d_gene	j_gene	abundance	v_gene
TGTGCCAGCAGCTTAGGCACAGGCCTCTCTGGAAACACCATATATTTT	CASSLGTGLSGNTIYF	.	TRBJ1-3	.	TRBV7-6
TGTGCCAGTAGTACTCCGGGACTAGCGGGTCAGAGCTCCTACAATGAGCAGTTCTTC	CASSTPGLAGQSSYNEQFF	TRBD2	TRBJ2-1	once	TRBV19
TGCGCCAGCAGCCGTCTTACGGGGGGGCAAGAGACCCAGTACTTC	CASSRLTGGQETQYF	TRBD2	TRBJ2-5	.	TRBV5-1
TGCAGCGTTGGGGGAGTTGTATTACTAGCGGGAGGTACCTACAATGAGCAGTTCTTC	CSVGGVVLLAGGTYNEQFF	TRBD2	TRBJ2-1	.	TRBV29-1
TGCAGCGTTGTGGGCTTGGAGGGGAAGGGCTATGGCTACACCTTC	CSVVGLEGKGYGYTF	.	TRBJ1-2	.	TRBV29-1
TGTGCCAGCAGCTATTCCCTGACTTACAATCAGCCCCAGCATTTT	CASSYSLTYNQPQHF	.	TRBJ1-5	.	TRBV5-5
TGTGCCAGCATTTTTTCTTCCGGGACAGGCTATGGCTACACCTTC	CASIFSSGTGYGYTF	TRBD1	TRBJ1-2	.	TRBV6-1
TGTGCCAGCAGCTTACAGGGCTCGGTCGAGCTGTTTTTT	CASSLQGSVELFF	.	TRBJ2-2	.	TRBV5-8
TGTGCCAGCAGTAAGCGAGGGGGTGTCCCTAGCACAGATACGCAGTATTTT	CASSKRGGVPSTDTQYF	.	TRBJ2-3	.	TRBV28
TGTGCCAGCAGCTTAGGAGGGAACCCTTTCAATGAGCAGTTCTTC	CASSLGGNPFNEQFF	.	TRBJ2-1	.	TRBV7-3
TGCGCCAGCAGCTTGGCCGCAGGGCGGAATGAGCAGTTCTTC	CASSLAAGRNEQFF	.	TRBJ2-1	.	TRBV5-1
TGTGCCAGTAGTATAGGGGGAGGTCAGCCCCAGCATTTT	CASSIGGGQPQHF	.	TRBJ1-5	.	TRBV19
TGTGCCAGCAGCCAAGAGGACAGGGAAAGTTCCGAAGCTTTCTTT	CASSQEDRESSEAFF	TRBD1	TRBJ1-1	.	TRBV4-2
TGTGCCAGCAGCGTAGCTGGACAGGGCAACACTGAAGCTTTCTTT	CASSVAGQGNTEAFF	TRBD1	TRBJ1-1	.	TRBV9
TGTGCCATCAGTGAGGCGGGGGCTCGCACAGATACGCAGTATTTT	CAISEAGARTDTQYF	.	TRBJ2-3	.	TRBV10-3
TGTGCCAGCAGCAGTCCGCCGGACAGGGGATTCTACGAGCAGTACTTC	CASSSPPDRGFYEQYF	TRBD1	TRBJ2-7	once	TRBV7-9
TGTGCCAGCAGTTATGTGGCAGGGCCGAAGAACACTGAAGCTTTCTTT	CASSYVAGPKNTEAFF	.	TRBJ1-1	.	TRBV6-6
TGTGCCATCAGTCGGGAGACAGTCCAGCCCCAGCATTTT	CAISRETVQPQHF	.	TRBJ1-5	.	TRBV10-3
TGTGCCAGCAGCCAAGGGCACAGCCCCTACCAGCAGTACTTC	CASSQGHSPYQQYF	.	TRBJ2-5	.	TRBV14
TGTGCCAGCAGCGGAGGCGTTTCTAGGAAAGATACGCAGTATTTT	CASSGGVSRKDTQYF	.	TRBJ2-3	.	TRBV9
TGTGCCAGCAGTTCCCCCCCGGGACAGGGGCTCGGAAACACCATATATTTT	CASSSPPGQGLGNTIYF	TRBD1	TRBJ1-3	.	TRBV25-1
TGTGCCAGCAGTGGCGGGGGGGCAGCCAATCTCGGGGAGCTGTTTTTT	CASSGGGAANLGELFF	TRBD2	TRBJ2-2	.	TRBV28
TGTGCCAGCAGCTCTCTGGAGGGAGGCCCCTACAATGAGCAGTTCTTC	CASSSLEGGPYNEQFF	.	TRBJ2-1	.	TRBV5-6
TGTGCCATCAGCCCCGGGGGGGGCCCCTACGAGCAGTACTTC	CAISPGGGPYEQYF	TRBD2	TRBJ2-7	few	TRBV10-3
TGCGCCAGCAGCCCGGGACAGGGAAATCAGCCCCAGCATTTT	CASSPGQGNQPQHF	TRBD1	TRBJ1-5	.	TRBV5-1
TGTGCCAGCAGTGCAACGGTTAACTCCTATAATTCACCCCTCCACTTT	CASSATVNSYNSPLHF	.	TRBJ1-6	.	TRBV9
TGTGCCAGTAGTATTGGGCCGAGCGGGGGCACTGAAGCTTTCTTT	CASSIGPSGGTEAFF	.	TRBJ1-1	.	TRBV19
TGTGCCAGCAGCTTGGCCGGGACAGGACGAGGCGAGCAGTACTTC	CASSLAGTGRGEQYF	TRBD1	TRBJ2-7	.	TRBV5-8
TGTGCCAGCAGCTTAGAGGGGGCAACTAATGAAAAACTGTTTTTT	CASSLEGATNEKLFF	.	TRBJ1-4	.	TRBV7-2
TGTGCCAGCAGTGAAGGGACTAGCGGACTCGAGACCCAGTACTTC	CASSEGTSGLETQYF	TRBD2	TRBJ2-5	.	TRBV2
TGTGCCAGCAGTCCCCCTCTTTTGGCTGAGCAGTTCTTC	CASSPPLLAEQFF	.	TRBJ2-1	once	TRBV28
TGCAGCGTTGAAGTACGACAGCGTTCGGATGATACGCAGTATTTT	CSVEVRQRSDDTQYF	.	TRBJ2-3	.	TRBV29-1
TGTGCCAGCAGCTTAGCTGGGGGGACCTATGGCTACACCTTC	CASSLAGGTYGYTF	.	TRBJ1-2	.	TRBV7-8
TGTGCCAGCAGCGTAAGGGACAGGGCGACAGAGACCCAGTACTTC	CASSVRDRATETQYF	TRBD1	TRBJ2-5	.	TRBV9
TGTGCCAGCAGCTTAGATCGGGATATATTGGGGACTGAAGCTTTCTTT	CASSLDRDILGTEAFF	.	TRBJ1-1	.	TRBV11-2
TGTGCCAGTAGTATAGAACTCTACACTGAAGCTTTCTTT	CASSIELYTEAFF	.	TRBJ1-1	.	TRBV19
TGTGCCAGCAGCGCAAGACAGGGGACTTTCTATGAAAAACTGTTTTTT	CASSARQGTFYEKLFF	TRBD1	TRBJ1-4	.	TRBV7-9
TGCGCCAGCAGCCCCACTCCCGGGACAGCGAACACTGAAGCTTTCTTT	CASSPTPGTANTEAFF	TRBD1	TRBJ1-1	.	TRBV4-1
TGTGCCAGCAGCCAAGAGTCTAGCGGGGCGGTTAGCTCCTACAATGAGCAGTTCTTC	CASSQESSGAVSSYNEQFF	TRBD2	TRBJ2-1	.	TRBV4-2
TGTGCCAGCAGCTTAGCGTCAGGGGGTGTAGAGACCCAGTACTTC	CASSLASGGVETQYF	TRBD1	TRBJ2-5	.	TRBV7-9
TGTGCCAGCAGTCCCCACAGGGACGAGCAGTACTTC	CASSPHRDEQYF	.	TRBJ2-7	few	TRBV6-6